This T cell receptor (beta chain) was recovered during a study of cytotoxic CD8 clonotypes in ibrutinib-treated CLL (dated by TCRdb to about 2021). Regarding the study in general: The cohort was composed of 11 relapsed/refractory and fewer than 16 treatment-naive patients; IGHV unmutated status was identified in roughly 17 patients. Partial responses were observed in 24 patients and complete responses in 2; after a median follow-up of about 69 months, remission was maintained in approximately 14 patients and progression was observed in roughly twelve. Samples at response were collected after a median of about 12 months of treatment, with a range of 6 to 36 months. On average, each sample yielded 255,043 productive templates and tens of thousands of productive rearrangements. Of the roughly 81 people in the trial, about two dozen had longitudinal samples available. Cryopreserved peripheral blood mononuclear cells were collected before treatment, at response, and at either disease progression or sustained remission. Patients were still on ibrutinib when every remission and progressive disease sample was collected.

As concerns this clone: Its antigen specificity is not known. One base away there is no much larger clone; base qualities are not given.

As encoded in the germline V gene, CDR1 is SGHTA while CDR2 is FQGTGA. V sheds 1 base and J sheds 4 bases, leaving 12 bases between their ends. The CDR3 goes from the cysteine to the phenylalanine over 15 residues. Only the CDR3 region is kept as DNA, spanning 45 bases read in frame from base 1. A MiSeq instrument was used for deep resolution sequencing, which targeted depths ranging from 1 in 1 million up to 1 in 200,000 T cells, with coverage averaging 10x for each clonotype. The immunoSEQ hsTCRB Kit was used to generate TCR beta libraries. The study's own analysis went as follows. ImmunoSEQ Data Assistant and ImmunoSEQ Analyzer were used for data analysis, and V, D and J genes were assigned according to IMGT definitions. Clonality, with values ranging from 0 to 1, was calculated as one minus the normalized Shannon entropy of productive rearrangement frequencies. Only overrepresented clonotypes making up at least 0.05% of each patient's repertoire were included in the public clonotype analysis. About a dozen age-matched healthy donor repertoires from immuneACCESS served as clonality controls. Entries here come from immuneACCESS through TCRdb and include only in-frame sequences with V and J called. Some clones fail to appear in such tables; in the studies checked, an unresolved V gene covers under half of the shortfall, and the cause of the remainder is unknown. V, J and clone size are taken as reported in that table, and D and trimming were inferred from the DNA itself. The sample records around 200,000 clones, more than 65% of which are singletons. 5.9% of the sample is taken by the ten largest.

The investigation overall reported the following: Public clonotypes were rare and either shrank or stayed stable during treatment, and the rise in clonality at ibrutinib response reflected expansion of private clonotypes. Baseline clonality exceeded that of age-matched healthy donors and correlated strongly with circulating CD8+ T-cell counts. An increase in clonality was observed at ibrutinib response, with clonality remaining stable during sustained remission and falling back toward baseline at progression. Sustained-remission and progressing patients did not have matched sampling times, and lymph node repertoires were not examined.

Explained via the paper, the time point label denotes: approximately eleven months on ibrutinib. For TCR beta library preparation, around 2.2 micrograms of genomic DNA was extracted from cryopreserved PBMCs. Longitudinal blood samples from CLL patients on ibrutinib monotherapy underwent high-throughput TCR beta sequencing. The patients were enrolled in a single-center, open-label phase 2 trial of ibrutinib monotherapy. This TCR derives from a human donor with chronic lymphocytic leukemia. The chain uses TRBV7-3 and TRBJ2-3; the D gene cannot be resolved reliably. Material: PBMCs, obtained after 12 months of ibrutinib treatment. The CDR3 amino acid sequence is: CASSLKSGVADTQYF. Read as DNA, the sequence is TGTGCCAGCAGCTTAAAGAGTGGGGTGGCAGATACGCAGTATTTT.